These T cell receptor beta chains were read from a single sample in a study of blood T cell repertoires in COVID-19. Sequencing used immunoSEQ multiplex PCR; TCRdb keeps in-frame clones, though not all of them. The top ten clones hold about an eighth of a sample with approximately 68,000 clones, about 89% of them seen once. The sequenced material came from peripheral blood. The origin of the receptors is a woman in her sixties or seventies with acute or convalescent COVID-19. The CDR3 runs from the conserved cysteine through the conserved F or W. D genes are given only for firm matches. Only part of the rows carry a size: once, few, many, or a class if the clone is expanded.

TRBD1 TRBJ1-6 . TRBV27 TGTGCCAGCAGTGTCCGGGACAGCGATAATTCACCCCTCCACTTT CASSVRDSDNSPLHF
. TRBJ2-5 . TRBV10-1 TGCGCCAGCAACCTCGTCGCGGGCCAAGAGACCCAGTACTTC CASNLVAGQETQYF
. TRBJ1-1 . TRBV7-9 TGTGCCAGCAGCTTAGTGTCCAGAGGGGGCACTGAAGCTTTCTTT CASSLVSRGGTEAFF
. TRBJ1-2 . TRBV7-9 TGTGCCAGCAGCTTCCCCGGTTATGGCTACACCTTC CASSFPGYGYTF
. TRBJ1-1 . TRBV29-1 TGCAGCGCCACGAACTCGAACACTGAAGCTTTCTTT CSATNSNTEAFF
TRBD1 TRBJ2-7 . TRBV19 TGTGCCAGTAGTTTCGAGACAGGGGGCATCGACGAGCAGTACTTC CASSFETGGIDEQYF
TRBD2 TRBJ2-5 . TRBV4-2 TGTGCCAGCAGCCCCATACGGGGGGACCAAGAGACCCAGTACTTC CASSPIRGDQETQYF
TRBD1 TRBJ1-6 once TRBV24-1 TGTGCCACCACGGACAGGGGCGATTCACCCCTCCACTTT CATTDRGDSPLHF
. TRBJ2-2 . TRBV4-1 TGCGCCAGCAGCCAAGAAAGGGGGGGCTTGAGAACCGGGGAGCTGTTTTTT CASSQERGGLRTGELFF
. TRBJ2-3 . TRBV27 TGTGCCAGCAGTTTAGGAGGGCTTGGCCCCTCTATGAAAGATACGCAGTATTTT CASSLGGLGPSMKDTQYF
TRBD1 TRBJ1-2 . TRBV5-1 TGCGCCAGCAGCTCCGGGACAGGGGTCCGTGGCTACACCTTC CASSSGTGVRGYTF
. TRBJ2-7 . TRBV2 TGTGCCAGCAGTGAAGGGCTGGCCGACGAGCAGTACTTC CASSEGLADEQYF
. TRBJ1-1 . TRBV19 TGTGCCAGTAGTATCGTAGTTGTACCGAACACTGAAGCTTTCTTT CASSIVVVPNTEAFF
. TRBJ2-7 . TRBV3-1/TRBV3-2 TGTGCCAGCAGCCAAGCCCCGGGACTTGCCTCCTACGAGCAGTACTTC CASSQAPGLASYEQYF
TRBD2 TRBJ2-3 . TRBV11-2 TGTGCCAGCAGCTTATACGCTAGCGGGGTAGATACGCAGTATTTT CASSLYASGVDTQYF
. TRBJ1-5 . TRBV19 TGTGCCAGTAGTATGTCCAGGGCCGTCAATCAGCCCCAGCATTTT CASSMSRAVNQPQHF
. TRBJ2-1 . TRBV5-1 TGCGCCAGCAGCTTTCCGGGACTCTCCTACAATGAGCAGTTCTTC CASSFPGLSYNEQFF
TRBD1 TRBJ1-4 . TRBV7-9 TGTGCCAGCAGCCGGACTGAGGGACAGAATAATGAAAAACTGTTTTTT CASSRTEGQNNEKLFF
TRBD1 TRBJ2-2 . TRBV28 TGTGCCAGCAGACCACAGGGGAAAGGGAGCACCGGGGAGCTGTTTTTT CASRPQGKGSTGELFF
. TRBJ1-2 . TRBV2 TGTGCCAGCAGTGCCTCTTCCGGCTACACCTTC CASSASSGYTF
TRBD1 TRBJ1-2 . TRBV18 TGTGCCAGCTCAACGGACAGGGGAAACTATGGCTACACCTTC CASSTDRGNYGYTF
. TRBJ2-7 medium-sized TRBV28 TGTGCCAGCTCCGGGGACGAGCAGTACTTC CASSGDEQYF
. TRBJ2-7 . TRBV28 TGTGCCAGCAGTTCCAGAGGGAAGCCCTACGAGCAGTACTTC CASSSRGKPYEQYF
. TRBJ1-1 . TRBV6-5 TGTGCCAGCACAGCCGGGACATTGAACACTGAAGCTTTCTTT CASTAGTLNTEAFF
. TRBJ2-5 . TRBV3-1/TRBV3-2 TGTGCCAGCAGCCAAGATTTGGCACAAGAGACCCAGTACTTC CASSQDLAQETQYF
TRBD1 TRBJ2-3 . TRBV29-1 TGCAGCGTGGCACAGGGGGCCTTCGAAACAGATACGCAGTATTTT CSVAQGAFETDTQYF
TRBD2 TRBJ2-3 . TRBV5-4 TGTGCCAGCAGCTTGGGGATAGCGGGGGGAGGAACAGATACGCAGTATTTT CASSLGIAGGGTDTQYF
. TRBJ1-3 . TRBV2 TGTGCCAGCAGTGGCGGCAGTTTCTCTGGAAACACCATATATTTT CASSGGSFSGNTIYF